The 23 T cell receptor beta chains below were found in one sample sequenced in a study of Tregs in tolerant kidney transplant recipients. Recipients received nonmyeloablative bone marrow transplants from related graft donors, with transient mixed chimerism. Clones were read by immunoSEQ multiplex PCR, and TCRdb kept only the in-frame ones, dropping some. This table has about 52,000 clones, 91% appearing once. Sequences were derived from CD8+ T cells from blood (PBMCs), sampled 24 months after the transplant. These receptors all come from a human patient who received a combined kidney and bone marrow transplant. Part of the T cell pool may stem from the graft donor.

The chain links TRBV2 to TRBJ1-2; unclear D gene. The CDR3 sequence is 12 residues long. Germline assignment: CDR1 SNHLY and CDR2 FYNNEI. Trimming removed 9 bases at V and 2 bases at J, with 10 bases between. The DNA of the CDR3 is TGTGCCAGGGAACAGAGCAACTATGGCTACACCTTC. Its protein product is CAREQSNYGYTF.

The chain has TRBV19 and TRBJ2-7; D unresolved. Germline V CDR1 and CDR2: LNHDA, SQIVND (reference sequence). The CDR3 consists of 12 residues. The V gene lost 6 bases and the J gene lost 4 bases, with 10 bases spanning the gap. The DNA for the CDR3 is TGTGCCAGTAGGACCGCGGCATACGAGCAGTACTTC. This gives the protein CASRTAAYEQYF.

This chain links TRBV7-9 with TRBJ2-7, with TRBD1 matching 7 bases. CDR3 length equals 16 residues. V trimming: 5 bases; J trimming: 0 bases; junction bases outside the gene matches: 10. CDR1 is SEHNR, CDR2 FQNEAQ, per germline (reference sequence). CDR3 loop: CASSQGTAPLSYEQYF. Written as DNA, the CDR3 is TGTGCCAGCAGCCAGGGGACAGCTCCTCTCTCCTACGAGCAGTACTTC.

This chain connects TRBV5-6 to TRBJ2-4; no clear D. Germline-derived CDR1 and CDR2 are SGHDT and YYEEEE. Trimming took off 2 bases at V and 4 bases at J, with 7 bases between the two ends. This CDR3 has 13 residues. CDR3 nucleotides: TGTGCCAGCAGCTTTGGCAGTAAAAACATTCAGTACTTC. Its protein product is CASSFGSKNIQYF.

The chain is built from TRBV4-2 and TRBJ2-5; no clear D gene. The CDR3 has 12 residues. Trimming removed 0 bases at V and 14 bases at J, with 13 bases between. Germline-derived CDR1 and CDR2 are LGHNA and YNFKEQ. The CDR3 DNA reads as TGTGCCAGCAGCCAAGAAGGAGTGGCACCTTACTTC. This gives the protein CASSQEGVAPYF.

The V call is TRBV13, the J call TRBJ2-1; 8 bases match TRBD1. Germline V gives CDR1 PRHDT, CDR2 FYEKMQ (reference sequence). CDR3 size: 16 residues. The trim removed 4 bases at V and 4 bases at J, leaving 9 bases unmatched. As DNA, the CDR3 is TGTGCCAGCAGCTCCAGTGACAGGGGAGGATACAATGAGCAGTTCTTC. Translation: CASSSSDRGGYNEQFF.

In its sample, this clone was seen a few times. V is TRBV21-1 and J is TRBJ2-7; the table's D call TRBD2 went unverified against the DNA. TRBV21-1 is marked as a pseudogene. This CDR3 contains 14 residues. The DNA for the CDR3 is TGTGCCAGCAGCAATTCGACTAGCTCTGGGGAGCAGTACTTC. This gives the protein CASSNSTSSGEQYF.

This clone has more than one count but fewer than ten. J is TRBJ1-3 and V is TRBV4-3; D is unresolved. The CDR3 sequence is 16 residues long. V was cut by 0 bases and J by 0 bases, with 9 bases left in between. Germline V gene sequence: CDR1 LGHNA, CDR2 YSLEER. The CDR3 loop is CASSQDSSNSGNTIYF. The CDR3 DNA reads TGCGCCAGCAGCCAAGATTCTAGCAACTCTGGAAACACCATATATTTT.

The CDR3, as DNA: TGTGCCAGCAGCTTAGGTATGGGACTAGCTCGGCTGGAGCAGTACTTC. Translating gives CASSLGMGLARLEQYF. V is TRBV7-2 and J is TRBJ2-7, with 9 bases fitting TRBD2. The germline V gene has CDR1 SGHTA and CDR2 FQGNSA. The CDR3 spans 16 residues. J was trimmed by 7 bases and V by 1 base; bases with no gene match: 11.

The chain employs TRBV2 and TRBJ2-7; 10 positions agree with TRBD1. Germline V gene sequence: CDR1 SNHLY, CDR2 FYNNEI. With 8 bases clipped from V and 7 bases from J, the junction kept 11 bases outside the gene matches. The CDR3 consists of 14 residues. The DNA of the CDR3 is TGTGCCAGCGCTCCGGGACAGGGGATAAAAGAGCAGTACTTC. Amino acids: CASAPGQGIKEQYF.

In nucleotides, the CDR3 is TGTGCCAGCAGCGTAGAGGGGGACAGAACCTACGAGCAGTACTTC. Translating gives CASSVEGDRTYEQYF. The J gene is TRBJ2-7, the V gene TRBV9, with 7 positions matching TRBD1. Trimming removed 0 bases from V and 2 bases from J; junction bases left unmatched: 5. The CDR3 length is 15 residues. The germline V gene encodes CDR1 SGDLS and CDR2 YYNGEE. The variable domain in full, completed from reference TRBV9 and TRBJ2-7, reads DSGVTQTPKHLITATGQRVTLRCSPRSGDLSVYWYQQSLDQGLQFLIQYYNGEERAKGNILERFSAQQFPDLHSELNLSSLELGDSALYFCASSVEGDRTYEQYFGPGTRLTVT.

V and J are TRBV7-2 and TRBJ2-7; 9 bases map to TRBD2. V shed 4 bases, J shed 3 bases, and the junction held 10 bases outside the gene matches. There are 16 residues in the CDR3. CDR1 and CDR2 (germline): SGHTA, FQGNSA. The CDR3 bases are TGTGCCAGCAGCTCCAGCCGGGGACTAGCATTCTACGAGCAGTACTTC. Its protein product is CASSSSRGLAFYEQYF.

The chain links TRBV4-3 to TRBJ2-7, with TRBD1 identical over 10 bases. The CDR3 is 14 residues long. The ends lost 4 bases at V and 5 bases at J; junction bases unmatched: 5. Per germline, CDR1 LGHNA and CDR2 YSLEER. Written as DNA, the CDR3 is TGCGCCAGCAGCCCGGGACAGGGGTCCCACGAGCAGTACTTC. Protein sequence: CASSPGQGSHEQYF.

J is TRBJ1-1 and V is TRBV19, with TRBD1 as a possible D gene (6 bases). From germline, CDR1 is LNHDA and CDR2 SQIVND (reference sequence). This CDR3 contains 14 residues. Trimming removed 8 bases at V and 1 base at J, with 14 bases between. CDR3 sequence reads: CASGWGRGNTEAFF. The DNA of the CDR3 is TGTGCCAGTGGGTGGGGGCGCGGGAACACTGAAGCTTTCTTT.

The V gene is TRBV6-6, the J gene TRBJ2-7, with 11 bases lining up with TRBD1. Per germline, CDR1 MNHNY and CDR2 SVGAGI (reference sequence). CDR3 size: 15 residues. V lost 2 bases, J lost 0 bases, and 0 bases stayed unmatched. The CDR3 DNA reads TGTGCCAGCAGTTACGGGACAGGGGGCTCCTACGAGCAGTACTTC. Translation gives CASSYGTGGSYEQYF.

V is TRBV27 and J is TRBJ2-5, with a possible D match to TRBD1 (5 bases). This CDR3 is built from 13 residues. Germline values: CDR1 MNHEY, CDR2 SMNVEV (reference sequence). V was cut by 5 bases and J by 1 base, with 8 bases left in between. The CDR3 protein is CASSPGIQETQYF. The CDR3 bases are TGTGCCAGCAGTCCAGGGATCCAAGAGACCCAGTACTTC.

Here the CDR3 reads CASSQTSEETQYF. CDR3 in DNA: TGCGCCAGCAGCCAAACTAGCGAAGAGACCCAGTACTTC. The J gene is TRBJ2-5, the V gene TRBV4-1; TRBD2 matches at 7 bases. J was trimmed by 3 bases and V by 2 bases; bases with no gene match: 0. The CDR3 runs 13 residues. Germline assignment: CDR1 MGHRA and CDR2 YSYEKL.

This chain joins TRBV7-2 and TRBJ2-3; 10 bases map to TRBD2. The CDR3 contains 16 residues. Germline V lookup: CDR1 SGHTA, CDR2 FQGNSA. J was trimmed by 4 bases and V by 2 bases; bases with no gene match: 6. DNA for the CDR3: TGTGCCAGCAGCTTACACCTAGCGGGAGTTGCAGATACGCAGTATTTT. Its translation is CASSLHLAGVADTQYF.

This clone was seen more than once but under ten times. The chain combines TRBV13 with TRBJ2-3; D may be TRBD1 (5 bases). From germline, CDR1 is PRHDT and CDR2 FYEKMQ (reference sequence). CDR3 length equals 18 residues. The ends were cut back, 4 bases at V and 0 bases at J, with 20 bases in the middle. CDR3: CASSSPGYRSGSTDTQYF. DNA of the CDR3: TGTGCCAGCAGCTCGCCAGGGTACCGTTCCGGAAGCACAGATACGCAGTATTTT.

This chain links TRBV29-1 with TRBJ1-2, with 7 bases that match TRBD1. The CDR3 extends over 14 amino acids. Per germline, CDR1 SQVTM and CDR2 ANQGSEA. The V segment lost 0 bases and the J segment 3 bases; nucleotides outside the gene matches: 4. The CDR3 sequence is CSVEDSGQDYGYTF. The DNA of the CDR3 is TGCAGCGTTGAAGATAGCGGACAGGACTATGGCTACACCTTC.

This clone has just one count. The V gene is TRBV4-3, the J gene TRBJ2-7; 9 bases fit TRBD1. V shed 4 bases, J shed 4 bases, and the junction held 11 bases outside the gene matches. CDR1 is LGHNA and CDR2 is YSLEER in the germline V gene. This CDR3 has 16 residues. The CDR3 coding sequence is TGCGCCAGCAGCCCAGACATCCGGGACAGGGAATACGAGCAGTACTTC. Encoded protein: CASSPDIRDREYEQYF.

This rearrangement joins TRBV7-3 to TRBJ2-3; D unresolved. V gave up 4 bases and J gave up 2 bases, with 10 bases separating them. The CDR3 runs 14 residues. Germline values: CDR1 SGHTA, CDR2 FQGTGA. The DNA for the CDR3 is TGTGCCAGCAGCTCTATTGGGCCCACAGATACGCAGTATTTT. This translates into CASSSIGPTDTQYF.

The chain links TRBV7-2 to TRBJ2-7; TRBD2 might be the D (5 bases). CDR1 SGHTA and CDR2 FQGNSA come from the germline V gene. V lost 0 bases and J 2 bases, leaving 5 bases between the germline ends. The CDR3 consists of 13 residues. The CDR3 reads CASSLAGTYEQYF. The DNA of the CDR3 is TGTGCCAGCAGCTTAGCCGGGACCTACGAGCAGTACTTC.